The 26 T cell receptor beta chains presented below share a single source sample, sequenced in a study of blood T cell repertoires in COVID-19. Profiled with immunoSEQ multiplex PCR; TCRdb holds only in-frame clones, not every one. The sample has roughly 250,000 clones; 82% are singletons. Sequenced material: peripheral blood. The origin of the receptors is a woman over 75 with active or convalescent COVID-19.

The chain employs TRBV28 and TRBJ2-6, with D unresolved. Germline values: CDR1 MDHEN, CDR2 SYDVKM. This CDR3 region has 18 residues. Trimming stripped 3 bases from V and 0 bases from J, with 15 bases between. In DNA, the CDR3 is TGTGCCAGCAGTTTGTGGGCTGTCGCCAGCTCTGGGGCCAACGTCCTGACTTTC. Amino acid sequence: CASSLWAVASSGANVLTF.

J is TRBJ1-5 and V is TRBV7-8; TRBD1 is a possible D gene (6 bases). This CDR3 is 16 amino acids long. Germline V gene sequence: CDR1 SGHVS, CDR2 FQNEAQ. The ends were cut back, 0 bases at V and 7 bases at J, with 16 bases in the middle. The CDR3 protein is CASSLASYREGQPQHF. CDR3 bases: TGTGCCAGCAGCTTAGCTAGTTACAGGGAAGGGCAGCCCCAGCATTTT.

This sequence joins TRBV15 and TRBJ1-3, with TRBD1 matching 10 bases. With V trimmed by 4 bases and J by 8 bases, 2 bases remained unmatched. The CDR3 loop spans 13 amino acids. From germline, CDR1 is LNHNV and CDR2 YYDKDF (reference sequence). The CDR3 spells CATSIGTGDTIYF. CDR3 bases: TGTGCCACCAGCATCGGGACAGGGGACACCATATATTTT. Full variable domain (missing parts from reference TRBV15 and TRBJ1-3): DAMVIQNPRYQVTQFGKPVTLSCSQTLNHNVMYWYQQKSSQAPKLLFHYYDKDFNNEADTPDNFQSRRPNTSFCFLDIRSPGLGDTAMYLCATSIGTGDTIYFGEGSWLTVV.

The V and J genes are TRBV5-1 and TRBJ1-6; unclear D gene. Trimming left V 4 bases short and J 5 bases short, with 10 bases between. The CDR3 length is 14 residues. Germline lookup yields CDR1 SGHRS and CDR2 YFSETQ. DNA of the CDR3: TGCGCCAGCAGCCCTCTCGGGGATAATTCACCCCTCCACTTT. This sequence encodes CASSPLGDNSPLHF.

V is TRBV30 and J is TRBJ1-5, with a possible D match to TRBD1 (5 bases). CDR1 and CDR2 (germline): GTSNPN, SVGIG (reference sequence). Trimming pared 3 bases from V and 6 bases from J, leaving 12 bases between. The CDR3 is 13 residues long. CDR3 sequence: CAWSAGGGQPQHF. The CDR3 DNA is TGTGCCTGGAGCGCCGGGGGGGGTCAGCCCCAGCATTTT.

The chain has TRBV27 and TRBJ1-6, with 7 bases identical to TRBD1. There are 15 residues in the CDR3. The germline V gene encodes CDR1 MNHEY and CDR2 SMNVEV (reference sequence). V was pared by 2 bases and J by 8 bases, with 6 bases of the junction left unmatched. CDR3 sequence (DNA): TGTGCCAGCAGTTTAAACAGGGGAATCGATTCACCCCTCCACTTT. This translates into CASSLNRGIDSPLHF.

The chain links TRBV5-6 to TRBJ1-5; D remains unclear. The V end was cut by 3 bases, the J end by 3 bases, with 10 bases between. Germline assignment: CDR1 SGHDT and CDR2 YYEEEE. There are 14 residues in the CDR3. In DNA form, the CDR3 reads TGTGCCAGCAGCTCCGTCGGGAACAATCAGCCCCAGCATTTT. Amino acid sequence: CASSSVGNNQPQHF.

The rearrangement links TRBV5-4 to TRBJ2-2; TRBD1 aligns across 10 bases. V lost 3 bases, J lost 3 bases, and 5 bases stayed unmatched. This CDR3 has 16 amino acids. Germline V gene data show CDR1 as SGHNT and CDR2 as YYREEE (reference sequence). CDR3 residues: CASSSGTGVHTGELFF. The CDR3 coding sequence is TGTGCCAGCAGCTCGGGGACAGGGGTACACACCGGGGAGCTGTTTTTT.

This chain connects TRBV12-3 or TRBV12-4 to TRBJ1-1; TRBD1 is a possible D gene (6 bases). Between the trimmed V and J ends, which lost 6 bases and 1 base, there was a span of 9 bases. The CDR3 has 13 residues. The CDR3 nucleotides are TGTGCCAGCAGGCCGGGACAGAACACTGAAGCTTTCTTT. It codes for CASRPGQNTEAFF.

This clone was seen a handful of times. The V and J genes are TRBV28 and TRBJ1-5; tentative D call: TRBD1 (5 bases). Trimming left V 8 bases short and J 6 bases short, with 17 bases between. Germline V lookup: CDR1 MDHEN, CDR2 SYDVKM. The CDR3 contains 14 residues. The CDR3 DNA reads as TGTGCCAGCGGGGGAGGGAGGGCGCGTCAGCCCCAGCATTTT. This encodes CASGGGRARQPQHF.

The chain joins TRBV5-1 to TRBJ1-2; D not resolved. Trimming left V 6 bases short and J 2 bases short, with 17 bases between. There are 15 residues in the CDR3. Germline-derived CDR1 and CDR2 are SGHRS and YFSETQ. The CDR3 region has the DNA TGCGCCAGCAAGATGAACAGCCACGGCAACTATGGCTACACCTTC. Its protein product is CASKMNSHGNYGYTF. Complete variable domain (other parts from reference TRBV5-1 and TRBJ1-2): KAGVTQTPRYLIKTRGQQVTLSCSPISGHRSVSWYQQTPGQGLQFLFEYFSETQRNKGNFPGRFSGRQFSNSRSEMNVSTLELGDSALYLCASKMNSHGNYGYTFGSGTRLTVV.

The rearrangement joins TRBV23-1 to TRBJ1-6; the D is unclear. TRBV23-1 is reported as an ORF; its role is uncertain. Trimming pared 9 bases from V and 14 bases from J, leaving 14 bases between. The CDR3 is 11 residues long. CDR3 DNA sequence: TGCGCCAGTGCCGTTTTAGCGGCCCTCCACTTT. This codes for CASAVLAALHF.

The sample holds one count of this clone. The CDR3 DNA reads as TGTGCCAGCAGCGAGGGGACTAAAGAGACCCAGTACTTC. Translation gives CASSEGTKETQYF. The J gene is TRBJ2-5, the V gene TRBV3-1 (or the pseudogene TRBV3-2); TRBD2 matches at 7 bases. The ends lost 5 bases at V and 3 bases at J; junction bases unmatched: 3. The CDR3 length is 13 residues. The V gene's germline CDR1 is LGHDT and CDR2 YNNKEL (reference sequence).

The rearrangement links TRBV19 to TRBJ1-3, with 12 bases that match TRBD1. CDR3 length equals 16 residues. J was trimmed by 1 base and V by 5 bases; bases with no gene match: 3. In germline, CDR1 is LNHDA, CDR2 SQIVND (reference sequence). CDR3 region: CASSVGQGASGNTIYF. Written as DNA, the CDR3 is TGTGCCAGTAGTGTGGGACAGGGGGCATCTGGAAACACCATATATTTT.

Here the CDR3 reads CASSQDWQQETQYF. DNA for the CDR3: TGCGCCAGCAGCCAAGATTGGCAACAAGAGACCCAGTACTTC. V usage is TRBV4-1 and J usage is TRBJ2-5; D call uncertain. Germline V CDR1 and CDR2: MGHRA, YSYEKL. CDR3 length: 14 residues. With 0 bases removed from V and 2 bases from J, the gap between germline ends came to 7 bases.

The chain employs TRBV5-8 and TRBJ1-1, with D possibly TRBD1 on 6 matching bases. V dropped 1 base and J dropped 4 bases, with 14 bases sitting between them. CDR1 and CDR2 from the germline V gene are SGHTS and YDEGEE. The CDR3 length is 15 residues. The CDR3 protein is CASSLHPGDITEAFF. CDR3 nucleotides: TGTGCCAGCAGCTTGCATCCAGGGGATATCACTGAAGCTTTCTTT.

J is TRBJ2-5 and V is TRBV29-1; 13 bases are shared with TRBD2. Germline CDR1 is SQVTM and CDR2 is ANQGSEA. J lost 4 bases, V lost 6 bases, and 2 bases had no gene match. CDR3 length: 13 amino acids. The CDR3 nucleotides are TGCAGCGTGGGGACTAGCGGGATAGAGACCCAGTACTTC. This translates into CSVGTSGIETQYF.

The CDR3 nucleotides read TGTGCCAGCAGTTTCTCGTACCAAGAGACCCAGTACTTC. Protein: CASSFSYQETQYF. The chain joins TRBV27 to TRBJ2-5; D gene uncertain. Germline assignment: CDR1 MNHEY and CDR2 SMNVEV (reference sequence). V was clipped by 3 bases and J by 0 bases, with 5 bases between them. This CDR3 is built from 13 residues.

The chain joins TRBV2 to TRBJ2-5, with 13 bases that match TRBD2. This CDR3 has 15 amino acids. The germline V gene has CDR1 SNHLY and CDR2 FYNNEI. J lost 5 bases, V lost 4 bases, and 4 bases had no gene match. The CDR3 DNA is TGTGCCAGCAGTGTCGGGACTAGCGGGGTTGAGACCCAGTACTTC. It codes for CASSVGTSGVETQYF. Variable domain in full (rest from reference TRBV2 and TRBJ2-5): EPEVTQTPSHQVTQMGQEVILRCVPISNHLYFYWYRQILGQKVEFLVSFYNNEISEKSEIFDDQFSVERPDGSNFTLKIRSTKLEDSAMYFCASSVGTSGVETQYFGPGTRLLVL.

The chain combines TRBV19 with TRBJ2-3, with 10 bases matching TRBD2. V lost 6 bases, J lost 4 bases, and 7 bases stayed unmatched. Germline V gene sequence: CDR1 LNHDA, CDR2 SQIVND (reference sequence). The length of the CDR3 is 15 residues. CDR3 nucleotide sequence: TGTGCCAGTAGCACACTAGCGGGAATCGCAGATACGCAGTATTTT. This translates into CASSTLAGIADTQYF.

The chain combines TRBV15 with TRBJ2-5; 12 bases align to TRBD2. The CDR3 consists of 15 residues. After removal of 5 bases from V and 3 bases from J, the junction contained 4 bases not matched to a gene. Germline V gene data show CDR1 as LNHNV and CDR2 as YYDKDF (reference sequence). The CDR3 sequence is CATSGRLAGEETQYF. CDR3 bases: TGTGCCACCAGCGGGAGACTAGCGGGGGAAGAGACCCAGTACTTC.

The chain joins TRBV29-1 to TRBJ1-5, with 7 bases lining up with TRBD1. From germline, CDR1 is SQVTM and CDR2 ANQGSEA. V gave up 7 bases and J gave up 5 bases; unmatched junction bases: 11. The CDR3 is 14 amino acids. CDR3 amino acids: CSARPGTADQPQHF. In DNA, the CDR3 is TGCAGCGCCCGTCCCGGGACAGCTGATCAGCCCCAGCATTTT.

The chain recombines TRBV10-3 with TRBJ1-3; 8 bases line up with TRBD1. CDR1 and CDR2 from the germline V gene are ENHRY and SYGVKD. The CDR3 totals 14 residues. The V gene end was trimmed by 4 bases and the J gene end by 3 bases; junction bases not matched to a gene: 2. CDR3 DNA sequence: TGTGCCATCAGTGTGACAGGGGTTGGAAACACCATATATTTT. Translating gives CAISVTGVGNTIYF.

This clone has just one count. The chain employs TRBV6-6 and TRBJ2-2; a possible D gene is TRBD2 (5 bases). CDR1 and CDR2 from the germline V gene are MNHNY and SVGAGI (reference sequence). The CDR3 extends over 14 amino acids. V was shortened by 1 base and J by 5 bases, with 8 bases between the two germline ends. CDR3 in DNA: TGTGCCAGCAGTTACTACGAGGGAACCGGGGAGCTGTTTTTT. The encoded protein is CASSYYEGTGELFF.

In the case of this clone: Other DNA sequences in this sample translate to the same CDR3. The chain carries TRBV5-6 and TRBJ1-2, with 11 bases that match TRBD1. Germline-derived CDR1 and CDR2 are SGHDT and YYEEEE. Trimming removed 4 bases from V and 2 bases from J; junction bases left unmatched: 1. This CDR3 contains 14 residues. Written as DNA, the CDR3 is TGTGCCAGCAGCGGGGACAGGGGGAACTATGGCTACACCTTC. This codes for CASSGDRGNYGYTF. Full variable domain (remainder filled in from reference TRBV5-6 and TRBJ1-2): DAGVTQSPTHLIKTRGQQVTLRCSPKSGHDTVSWYQQALGQGPQFIFQYYEEEERQRGNFPDRFSGHQFPNYSSELNVNALLLGDSALYLCASSGDRGNYGYTFGSGTRLTVV.

This chain uses TRBV2 with TRBJ2-6; D gene unclear. V was shortened by 0 bases and J by 2 bases, with 11 bases between the two germline ends. Germline CDR1 is SNHLY and CDR2 is FYNNEI. This CDR3 is 17 amino acids long. CDR3 in DNA: TGTGCCAGCAGTGAAGCGGCCTCCTTTGCTGGGGCCAACGTCCTGACTTTC. Protein: CASSEAASFAGANVLTF.